These T cell receptor beta chains were read from a single sample in a study of OX40 agonist ivuxolimab in advanced cancers. The protocol was immunoSEQ multiplex PCR, while the TCRdb copy is restricted to in-frame clones and leaves out a portion. The sample yields tens of thousands of clones, about 90% seen once. Material: CD4+ or CD8+ T cells sorted from blood, obtained in a trial of the OX40 agonist ivuxolimab. These TCRs come from an adult with an advanced solid tumor such as melanoma, head and neck, liver or kidney cancer. Each CDR3 is given with its conserved first and last residue. Each record gives: clone size, D gene, CDR3 length, V gene, J gene, CDR3 DNA, CDR3 protein. The D gene is left open where the match is weak. A row's size may be missing; if present it is once, few, many or a size class.

>-|TRBD1|14|TRBV28|TRBJ2-3
TGTGCCAGCATCCCGGGACAGACCACAGATACGCAGTATTTT
CASIPGQTTDTQYF
>-|TRBD1|14|TRBV5-1|TRBJ2-5
TGCGCCAGCTCACGAGGGGGCGCCGGGGAGACCCAGTACTTC
CASSRGGAGETQYF
>-|TRBD2|15|TRBV5-1|TRBJ2-7
TGCGCCAGCAGCTTAACTAGCGGAGAGTCCTACGAGCAGTACTTC
CASSLTSGESYEQYF
>-|-|11|TRBV6-9|TRBJ2-7
TGTGCCAGCAGTTTCACCTACGAGCAGTACTTC
CASSFTYEQYF
>-|-|13|TRBV19|TRBJ1-6
TGTGCCAGTACGTCAGAGAATAATTCACCCCTCCACTTT
CASTSENNSPLHF
>once|-|15|TRBV12-5|TRBJ2-2
TGTGCTAGTGGTTTGGCTAGGGTTATCACCGGGGAGCTGTTTTTT
CASGLARVITGELFF
>-|-|11|TRBV20-1|TRBJ2-3
TGCAGTGCTGGCAACAGGGATACGCAGTATTTT
CSAGNRDTQYF
>-|-|15|TRBV29-1|TRBJ2-3
TGCAGCGTTGAAGGGAAGGGGGGGGGCACAGATACGCAGTATTTT
CSVEGKGGGTDTQYF
>-|TRBD1|14|TRBV9|TRBJ1-1
TGTGCCAGCAGCGTAGGGGACAGCCACACTGAAGCTTTCTTT
CASSVGDSHTEAFF
>-|-|14|TRBV4-1|TRBJ2-1
TGCGCCAGCAGCGACAGGGCAGCGGGGACTGAGCAGTTCTTC
CASSDRAAGTEQFF
>-|-|14|TRBV7-9|TRBJ1-4
TGTGCCAGCAGCCCCGGGGGGAACGGTGAAAAACTGTTTTTT
CASSPGGNGEKLFF